The rows below give T cell receptor beta chains drawn from one sample of a study of blood T cell repertoires in COVID-19. Sequencing was performed with immunoSEQ multiplex PCR; in TCRdb, only in-frame clones are kept and a portion is missing. The sample carries 270,000 or so clones, 84% recorded once. The specimen sequenced was peripheral blood. The origin of the receptors is a human donor with COVID-19, enrolled during active disease. The donor label of this sample is uncertain. Both conserved end residues are part of each CDR3. The D gene is left open where the match is weak. Clone sizes are given selectively: once, few, many, or a class where the clone is expanded.

J gene	clone size	V gene	D gene	CDR3 DNA	CDR3 protein
TRBJ1-5	few	TRBV2	NA	TGTGCCAGCAGACGGGATAGCAATCAGCCCCAGCATTTT	CASRRDSNQPQHF
TRBJ1-2	NA	TRBV19	NA	TGTGCCAGTACCGTGGCAGTGCTTAACTATGGCTACACCTTC	CASTVAVLNYGYTF
TRBJ2-5	NA	TRBV7-2	NA	TGTGCCAGCAGCCCCTCCGGCCCCACCGGGGAGACCCAGTACTTC	CASSPSGPTGETQYF
TRBJ1-4	NA	TRBV19	TRBD1	TGTGCCAGTAGTGGGACAGGAGGGAATGAAAAACTGTTTTTT	CASSGTGGNEKLFF
TRBJ2-5	NA	TRBV18	NA	TGTGCCAGCTCACCCACGAGTTATCAAGAGACCCAGTACTTC	CASSPTSYQETQYF
TRBJ2-3	NA	TRBV5-1	TRBD1	TGCGCCAGCTCAGGGGGACAGCCCACAGATACGCAGTATTTT	CASSGGQPTDTQYF
TRBJ2-7	once	TRBV5-5	NA	TGTGCCAGCAGCTTGGAGTGGAGCTCCTACGAGCAGTACTTC	CASSLEWSSYEQYF
TRBJ2-1	NA	TRBV27	TRBD1	TGTGCCAGCAGTCCTCGACAGGGCCACAATGAGCAGTTCTTC	CASSPRQGHNEQFF
TRBJ1-1	NA	TRBV29-1	NA	TGCAGCGTGGAGCACAGGGCCTCTGAAGCTTTCTTT	CSVEHRASEAFF
TRBJ2-7	NA	TRBV3-1/TRBV3-2	TRBD2	TGTGCCAGCAGCCAAGGGGTGCCGCGGTCGGGGGGCGAGCAGTACTTC	CASSQGVPRSGGEQYF
TRBJ1-2	NA	TRBV5-1	TRBD1	TGCGCCAGCAGCCAAGGGACAGGGGACGCCTATGGCTACACCTTC	CASSQGTGDAYGYTF
TRBJ1-4	NA	TRBV6-5	NA	TGTGCCAGCAGCCTACAGGGCCGGGCTAATGAAAAACTGTTTTTT	CASSLQGRANEKLFF
TRBJ1-2	NA	TRBV28	NA	TGTGCCAGCAGTTTTACCCCAGGGGCTAGGGGCTACACCTTC	CASSFTPGARGYTF
TRBJ2-1	many	TRBV4-3	NA	TGCGCCAGCAGCCAAGAGAGAGGAGGTTACAATGAGCAGTTCTTC	CASSQERGGYNEQFF
TRBJ2-1	NA	TRBV25-1	NA	TGTGCCAGCAGCCCCCGTTCGGGGGGCCACAATGAGCAGTTCTTC	CASSPRSGGHNEQFF
TRBJ1-5	NA	TRBV27	NA	TGTGCCAGCAGTTACAACCGCGCCGCGGATCAGCCCCAGCATTTT	CASSYNRAADQPQHF
TRBJ2-1	NA	TRBV28	NA	TGTGCCAGCAGTTTTGCGAGCCACAATGAGCAGTTCTTC	CASSFASHNEQFF
TRBJ2-7	NA	TRBV20-1	TRBD2	TGCAGTGCTAGTAGATTTTCCGTTTTGGCGGGAGGGCCTGGCGAGCAGTACTTC	CSASRFSVLAGGPGEQYF